The present T cell receptor beta chain was sequenced within a study of T-cell memory formation after mild COVID-19. Notes on the study in general: Later expanders leaned CD4+, whereas day 15 to 85 contracting clones were balanced CD4/CD8. CD4+ contracting clones were found mainly in CM and EM, and CD8+ ones in EMRA. Several responding clones turned up in pre-infection memory, indicating that cross-reactive memory may have taken part.

Sample barcodes and UMIs were carried by the TCR alpha and TCR beta cDNA libraries that 5'RACE generated with constant-segment primers. MiXCR was run by TCRdb on the 5' RACE reads, yielding one entry per CDR3 protein. The sample has 450,000 to 650,000 distinct CDR3 sequences, roughly 17% seen once. Turning to this clonotype: Antigen: not known.

The receptor comes from an adult woman who had mild COVID-19 (a few samples of this study predate the infection). Cell type and time point are not known. Sequencing input: PBMCs or a T cell subset sorted from them (not recorded which).

The CDR3 protein is CASSQVYKGARTDTQYF. In DNA, the CDR3 is TGTGCCAGCAGCCAAGTTTATAAGGGGGCGAGGACAGATACGCAGTATTTT. The chain joins TRBV3-1 to TRBJ2-3; 7 bases are shared with TRBD1. The CDR3 length is 17 residues. V lost 1 base to trimming and J lost 3 bases; unmatched junction nucleotides: 10. Looked up from germline, CDR1 is LGHDT and CDR2 is YNNKEL (reference sequence).